This TCR beta chain was observed in a study of CD39 and CD103 CD8 tumor-infiltrating T cells (dated by TCRdb to 2017 to 2018). With regard to the full study: An HPV-positive HNSCC, an HPV-negative HNSCC, an ovarian cancer and a melanoma patient were represented in the repertoire comparisons shown. TCRbeta CDR3 deep sequencing compared repertoires of CD8 TIL subsets defined by CD103 and CD39 with peripheral memory CD8 T cells.

At the time samples were collected, the patients were not on therapy, although their prior treatments varied from chemotherapy, radiotherapy, surgery and immunotherapy to none at all. After thawing, cells were enriched for T lymphocytes using a negative-selection kit, and EpCAM beads were added for tumor-infiltrating lymphocytes. CD8+CD4-CD45RA- cells were sorted as memory CD8 T cells irrespective of CCR7 expression. Before analysis, peripheral blood mononuclear cells were separated on a Ficoll-Paque PLUS gradient and then cryopreserved. Populations were sorted to roughly 99% purity on a FACSAria II, and cell pellets were frozen for TCR sequencing without culture. According to the germline V gene (reference sequence), CDR1 reads LNHNV and CDR2 reads YYDKDF. Ends trimmed: V by 5 bases, J by 5 bases; bases unmatched to a gene: 11. Spanning cysteine to phenylalanine, the CDR3 consists of 16 amino acids. CDR3 DNA only is kept here, 48 bases in frame from base 1.

Genomic DNA was extracted with the DNeasy Blood and Tissue Kit from 10,000 to 100,000 sorted cells per subset. The TCRbeta V-J or V-D-J regions were sequenced and mapped through the immunoSEQ service, and coverage above 10x per sample was achieved. As for the authors' bioinformatics: Analysis was restricted to productive rearrangements exported from the immunoSEQ Analyzer platform, and clonality was assessed using the 500 most abundant clones. The Morisita-Horn similarity index and the Jaccard index were used to quantify the overlap in repertoires between populations. Morisita-Horn similarity between CD8 T-cell subset TCR repertoires was measured in over five cancer patients. As stored in TCRdb, this immuneACCESS dataset retains in-frame rearrangements with V and J assigned. A fraction of the clones does not appear; measured against another copy, unresolved V genes explain less than half of the discrepancy, and the remainder lacks a known reason. Clonal size and the V and J genes are those of that table, whereas D and trimming came from the DNA. For this sample there are roughly 18,000 clones; 75% to 95% appear just once. The ten largest clones take up more than 4% of the sample.

Broad study findings and their caveats: DP CD8 TILs appeared more oligoclonal than DN and SP CD8 TILs and blood memory CD8 T cells, with top 30 clonotypes covering about 55-86%. DP TIL clonotypes were rarely found in blood or uninvolved lymph node, whereas DN TIL clonotypes largely overlapped peripheral memory CD8 repertoires.

This clone was recorded only once. The clone's antigen remains unknown. No much larger clone is present one base from it, and per-base qualities are unavailable. The receptor comes from a human donor with head and neck squamous cell carcinoma. The chain is assembled from TRBV15 and TRBJ2-3; 9 middle bases align to TRBD1. The source material was CD8+ T cells sorted from blood. Explained via the paper, the cell subset or site label denotes: total memory CD8 T cells (CD45RA-CCR7+/-) from blood or uninvolved lymph node. The CDR3 region has the sequence CATSGQQGAKGDTQYF. Here is the DNA: TGTGCCACCAGCGGCCAACAGGGGGCGAAGGGAGATACGCAGTATTTT.